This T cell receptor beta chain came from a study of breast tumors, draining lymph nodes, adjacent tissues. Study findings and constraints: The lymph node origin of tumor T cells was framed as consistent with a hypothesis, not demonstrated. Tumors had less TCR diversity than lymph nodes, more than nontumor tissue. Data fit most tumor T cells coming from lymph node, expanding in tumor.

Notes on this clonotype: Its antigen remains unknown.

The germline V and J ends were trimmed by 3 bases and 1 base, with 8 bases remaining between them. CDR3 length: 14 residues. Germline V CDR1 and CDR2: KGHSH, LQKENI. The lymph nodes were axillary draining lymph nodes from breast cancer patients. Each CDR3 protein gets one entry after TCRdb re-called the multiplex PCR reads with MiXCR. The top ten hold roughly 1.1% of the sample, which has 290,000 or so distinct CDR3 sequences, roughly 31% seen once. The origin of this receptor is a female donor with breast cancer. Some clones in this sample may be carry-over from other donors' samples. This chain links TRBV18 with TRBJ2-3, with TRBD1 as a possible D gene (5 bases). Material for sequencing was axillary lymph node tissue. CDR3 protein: CASSPKTGTDTQYF. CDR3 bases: TGTGCCAGCTCACCGAAGACAGGCACAGATACGCAGTATTTT.